Listed here is a single T cell receptor (beta chain). Its target is unknown. This sample stems from a study of STAT5B mutations in CD4+ large granular lymphocyte leukemia. The data were produced by immunoSEQ multiplex PCR, yet TCRdb's version contains in-frame clones alone and is incomplete. The sample yields roughly 30,000 clones, about 76% seen once. Regarding the study as a whole: Higher CD4+ than CD8+ T-LGLL clonality might reflect small sample size. Compared with healthy controls (2/35), patient top clones favored TRBV06 (8/27).

CDR3 length equals 16 residues. CDR1 is SNHLY, CDR2 FYNNEI, per germline. Trimming took 0 bases from V and 7 from J; bases not matched to a gene: 6. The sequence derives from a human donor in good health. V usage is TRBV2 and J usage is TRBJ2-5, with TRBD2 matching over 12 bases. Sequencing was done on a sample of CD4+ T cells from blood buffy coats. The CDR3 DNA follows: TGTGCCAGCAGTGAAGCGGGGGCTAGCGGGGGGGCGACCCAGTACTTC. Translating it yields CASSEAGASGGATQYF.